The clone carrying this TCR beta chain was found once. These data are taken from a study of cytomegalovirus exposure and HLA in healthy donors. Study-wide context: Early on, a data release was issued that held about 85 million unique TCRs from HLA-typed donors.

The donors gave bone marrow, and they were healthy. The primer mix had 60 Vbeta and 13 Jbeta primers. TCRdb keeps only in-frame clones here, not all; method: immunoSEQ multiplex PCR. The data hold about 250,000 clones, with around 90% observed a single time. Germline-derived CDR1 and CDR2 are SGHNT and YYREEE (reference sequence). The V and J ends lost 7 bases and 4 bases, in that order; junction bases with no gene match: 15. The CDR3 runs to 18 residues. The source material was PBMCs. The V gene is TRBV5-4, the J gene TRBJ2-1; 12 nucleotides align to TRBD2. The clonotype was recovered from a girl aged 2 to 9 in good health and CMV-seronegative. CDR3 protein: CASLGGSSGGAGYNEQFF. The CDR3 nucleotides are TGTGCCAGCCTCGGGGGGTCTAGCGGGGGGGCCGGGTACAATGAGCAGTTCTTC. Based on the CDR3 plus reference TRBV5-4 and TRBJ2-1, the full variable domain is ETGVTQSPTHLIKTRGQQVTLRCSSQSGHNTVSWYQQALGQGPQFIFQYYREEENGRGNFPPRFSGLQFPNYSSELNVNALELDDSALYLCASLGGSSGGAGYNEQFFGPGTRLTVL.